A selection of T cell receptor beta chains follows, all from one sample in a study of T cell repertoires in cytomegalovirus infection. From the reads, TCRdb called clonotypes with MiXCR, one entry per CDR3 protein. The table includes approximately 500,000 distinct CDR3 sequences, roughly 12% detected once. The material sequenced was PBMCs. Every receptor here comes from a human donor in good health (CMV status not recorded). Some clones in this sample may be carry-over from other donors' samples. Each CDR3 is given without its conserved first and last residue.

TRBV3-1,ASSQLRQGIIYEQY
TRBV3-1,ASSQGQGMTEAF
TRBV7-3,AIQGNEQF
TRBV7-3,ASSSTTASNLIY
TRBV10-3,ATIAGLAETAYEQY
TRBV7-2,ASSLGADTQY
TRBV7-2,ASSLGYRGTPSYEQY
TRBV6-2/TRBV6-3,ASKGIQGLAATDTQY
TRBV7-9,ASSSGENEKLF
TRBV7-8,ASSRAVSYEQY
TRBV9,ASSPGTFTRQY
TRBV28,ASGESPTYNEQF
TRBV5-5,ASSFGVLSPYEQY
TRBV19,ASSGTLAGYNEQF
TRBV5-5,ASSLLARSYEQY
TRBV29-1,SAQSGRTYEQY
TRBV4-2,ASSQDIEGPSEQY
TRBV7-9,ASSERQGNGYT
TRBV4-2,ASSQEVVAYEQY
TRBV20-1,SARGSFYEQY
TRBV10-3,ATKGSGRALSFNEQF
TRBV7-2,ASSLGGQGYEQY